This TCR beta chain was recorded in a study of regulatory T cells in long-lasting Graves disease. The CDR3 is 14 amino acids in total, end residues counted. Germline loops: CDR1 MNHEY, CDR2 SVGEGT. A single count supports this clonotype. A much larger clonotype is one base distant, so this may be a read error. No DNA is shown, since the ends of the CDR3 on it are uncertain; the CDR3 is the one TCRdb lists. Researchers made TCR beta libraries by using iRepertoire HTBI primers and running Arm-PCR on CDR3 regions. Using its own MiXCR run on the multiplex PCR reads, TCRdb lists one record per CDR3 protein. The table records around 500,000 distinct CDR3 sequences, approximately 13% of them present only once. Time point here: newly diagnosed GD, antithyroid drugs for less than 3 months. Extracted PBMC RNA gave rise to the TCR library. In each case, Graves' disease was diagnosed per American Thyroid Association guidelines. Patients were from an endocrinology department in Xi'an, China.

These sequences were also reported in another study, on T cells in Graves' hyperthyroidism and ophthalmopathy. That report notes: Patients aged 18 to 65 had newly diagnosed hyperthyroidism that had lasted under 2 months.

This receptor was taken from a man between 25 and 39 years old with Graves disease. The input for sequencing was peripheral blood mononuclear cells (PBMCs), taken at new diagnosis, from a patient treated with antithyroid drugs. This chain links TRBV6-2 or TRBV6-3 with TRBJ1-2; the DNA was not used to check the table's D call, TRBD1. The CDR3 sequence: CASSYVAGGNGYAF.